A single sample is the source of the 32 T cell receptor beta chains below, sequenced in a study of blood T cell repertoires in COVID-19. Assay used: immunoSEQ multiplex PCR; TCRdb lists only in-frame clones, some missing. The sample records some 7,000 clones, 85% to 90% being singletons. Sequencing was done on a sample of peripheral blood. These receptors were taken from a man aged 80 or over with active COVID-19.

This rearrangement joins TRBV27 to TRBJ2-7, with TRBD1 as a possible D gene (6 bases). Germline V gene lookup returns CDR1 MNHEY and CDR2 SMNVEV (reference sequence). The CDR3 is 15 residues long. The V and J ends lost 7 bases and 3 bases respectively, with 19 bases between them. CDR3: CASNTADSQLYEQYF. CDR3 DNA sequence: TGTGCCAGCAACACTGCGGACAGCCAACTCTACGAGCAGTACTTC.

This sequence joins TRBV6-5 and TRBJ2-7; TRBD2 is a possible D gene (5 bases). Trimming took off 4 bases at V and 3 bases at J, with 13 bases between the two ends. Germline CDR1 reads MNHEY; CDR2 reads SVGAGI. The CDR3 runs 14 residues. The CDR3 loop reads CASSSDGIIYEQYF. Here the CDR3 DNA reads TGTGCCAGCAGTTCGGACGGGATCATCTACGAGCAGTACTTC.

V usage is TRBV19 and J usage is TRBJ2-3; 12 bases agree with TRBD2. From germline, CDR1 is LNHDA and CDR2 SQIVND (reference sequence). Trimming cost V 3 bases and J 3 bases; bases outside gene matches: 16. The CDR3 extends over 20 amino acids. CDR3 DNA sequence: TGTGCCAGTAGTATGAATCACCTAGGACTAGCGGGAACTTCAACAGATACGCAGTATTTT. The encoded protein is CASSMNHLGLAGTSTDTQYF.

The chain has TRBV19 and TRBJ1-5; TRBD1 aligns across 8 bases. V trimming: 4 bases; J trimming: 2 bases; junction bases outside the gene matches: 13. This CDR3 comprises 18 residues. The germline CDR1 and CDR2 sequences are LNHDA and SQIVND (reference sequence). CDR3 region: CASSTRAGGASRNQPQHF. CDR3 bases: TGTGCCAGTAGTACGAGAGCAGGGGGCGCGTCCCGCAATCAGCCCCAGCATTTT.

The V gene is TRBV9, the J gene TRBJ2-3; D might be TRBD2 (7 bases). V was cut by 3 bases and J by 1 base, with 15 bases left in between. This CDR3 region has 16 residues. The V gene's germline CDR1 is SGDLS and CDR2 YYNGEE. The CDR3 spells CASSGGAGARTDTQYF. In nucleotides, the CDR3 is TGTGCCAGCAGCGGAGGGGCGGGGGCCCGCACAGATACGCAGTATTTT.

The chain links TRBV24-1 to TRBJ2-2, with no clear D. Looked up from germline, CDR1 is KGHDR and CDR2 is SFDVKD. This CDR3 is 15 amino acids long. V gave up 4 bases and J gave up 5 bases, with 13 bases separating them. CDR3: CATSDHPTTTGELFF. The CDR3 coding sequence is TGTGCCACCAGTGACCACCCGACAACAACCGGGGAGCTGTTTTTT.

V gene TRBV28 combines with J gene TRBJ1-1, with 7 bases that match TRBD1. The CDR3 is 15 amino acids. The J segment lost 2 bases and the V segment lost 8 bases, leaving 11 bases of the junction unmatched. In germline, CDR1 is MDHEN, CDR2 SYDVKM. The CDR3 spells CASLTPTGRNTEAFF. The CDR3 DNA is TGTGCCAGCCTTACTCCGACAGGGAGAAACACTGAAGCTTTCTTT.

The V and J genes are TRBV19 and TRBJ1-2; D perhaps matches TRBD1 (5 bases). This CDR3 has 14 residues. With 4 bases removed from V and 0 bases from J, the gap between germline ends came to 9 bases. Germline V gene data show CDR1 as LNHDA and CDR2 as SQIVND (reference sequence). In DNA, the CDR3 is TGTGCCAGTAGTACAGGGCTCACTAACTATGGCTACACCTTC. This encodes CASSTGLTNYGYTF. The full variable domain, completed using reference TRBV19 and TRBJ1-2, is DGGITQSPKYLFRKEGQNVTLSCEQNLNHDAMYWYRQDPGQGLRLIYYSQIVNDFQKGDIAEGYSVSREKKESFPLTVTSAQKNPTAFYLCASSTGLTNYGYTFGSGTRLTVV.

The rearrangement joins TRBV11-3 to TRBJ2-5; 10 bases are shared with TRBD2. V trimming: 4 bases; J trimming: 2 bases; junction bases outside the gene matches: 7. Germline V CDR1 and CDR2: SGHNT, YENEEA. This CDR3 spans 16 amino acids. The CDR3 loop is CASSSRLAGIQETQYF. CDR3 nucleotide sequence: TGTGCCAGCAGCTCCAGACTAGCGGGTATACAAGAGACCCAGTACTTC.

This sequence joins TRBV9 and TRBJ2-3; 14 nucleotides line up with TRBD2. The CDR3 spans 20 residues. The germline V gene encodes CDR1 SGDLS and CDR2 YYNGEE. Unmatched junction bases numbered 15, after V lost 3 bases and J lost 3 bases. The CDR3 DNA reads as TGTGCCAGCAGCGCCTCCTTAGGGGGTTGGACTAGCGGGAGGACAGATACGCAGTATTTT. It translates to CASSASLGGWTSGRTDTQYF.

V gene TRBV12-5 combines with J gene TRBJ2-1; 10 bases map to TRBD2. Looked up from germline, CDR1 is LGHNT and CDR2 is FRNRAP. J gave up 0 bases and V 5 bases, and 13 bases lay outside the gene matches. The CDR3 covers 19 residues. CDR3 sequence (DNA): TGTGCTAGTGGTCGGACTAGCGGATATGTGATGAGCTCCTACAATGAGCAGTTCTTC. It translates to CASGRTSGYVMSSYNEQFF. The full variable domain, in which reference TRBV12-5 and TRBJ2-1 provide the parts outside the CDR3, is DARVTQTPRHKVTEMGQEVTMRCQPILGHNTVFWYRQTMMQGLELLAYFRNRAPLDDSGMPKDRFSAEMPDATLATLKIQPSEPRDSAVYFCASGRTSGYVMSSYNEQFFGPGTRLTVL.

CDR3 protein: CASNIYQETQYF. The CDR3 DNA follows: TGTGCCAGTAACATTTATCAAGAGACCCAGTACTTC. The rearrangement uses TRBV28 and TRBJ2-5; D is unclear. The CDR3 extends over 12 amino acids. Germline CDR1 is MDHEN and CDR2 is SYDVKM. The germline V and J ends were trimmed by 9 bases and 2 bases, with 10 bases remaining between them.

In DNA form, the CDR3 reads TGTGCCAGCAGTTTTATTTCCTACAATGAGCAGTTCTTC. Its translation: CASSFISYNEQFF. The V call is TRBV6-6, the J call TRBJ2-1, with unresolved D. Trimming removed 4 bases from V and 1 base from J, with 5 bases in between. Germline CDR1 MNHNY, CDR2 SVGAGI (reference sequence). The CDR3 spans 13 residues.

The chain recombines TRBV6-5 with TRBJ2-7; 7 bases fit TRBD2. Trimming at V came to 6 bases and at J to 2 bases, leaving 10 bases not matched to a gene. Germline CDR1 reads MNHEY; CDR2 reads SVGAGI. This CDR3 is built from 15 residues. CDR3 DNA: TGTGCCAGCAGGCCTCGGGGGGTCAGGGCCTACGAGCAGTACTTC. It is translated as CASRPRGVRAYEQYF.

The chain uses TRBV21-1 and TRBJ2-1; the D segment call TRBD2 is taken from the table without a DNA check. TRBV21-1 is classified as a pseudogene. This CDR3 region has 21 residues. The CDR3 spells CASSKKGVGTSGRTLYNEQFF. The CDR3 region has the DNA TGTGCCAGCAGCAAAAAGGGGGTGGGGACTAGCGGGAGGACTCTCTACAATGAGCAGTTCTTC.

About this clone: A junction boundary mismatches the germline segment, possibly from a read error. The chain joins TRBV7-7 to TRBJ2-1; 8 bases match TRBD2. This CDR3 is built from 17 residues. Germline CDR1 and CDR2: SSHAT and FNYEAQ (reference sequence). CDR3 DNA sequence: TGTGCTAGCAGCCGGGTTGAGGGGACTAGTTCCTACAATGAGCAGTTCTTC. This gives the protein CASSRVEGTSSYNEQFF.

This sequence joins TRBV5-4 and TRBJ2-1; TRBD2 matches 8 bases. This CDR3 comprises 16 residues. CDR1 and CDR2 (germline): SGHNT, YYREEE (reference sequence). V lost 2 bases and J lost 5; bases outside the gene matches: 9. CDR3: CASSFTGTSRHNEQFF. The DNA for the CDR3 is TGTGCCAGCAGCTTTACCGGGACTAGTCGTCACAATGAGCAGTTCTTC.

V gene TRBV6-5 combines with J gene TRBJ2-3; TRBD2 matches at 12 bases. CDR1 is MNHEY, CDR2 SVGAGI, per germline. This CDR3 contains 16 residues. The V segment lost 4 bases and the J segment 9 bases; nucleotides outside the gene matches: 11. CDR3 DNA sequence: TGTGCCAGCAGTTCCGCTGGACTAGCGGGGAAGTTGACGCAGTATTTT. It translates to CASSSAGLAGKLTQYF.

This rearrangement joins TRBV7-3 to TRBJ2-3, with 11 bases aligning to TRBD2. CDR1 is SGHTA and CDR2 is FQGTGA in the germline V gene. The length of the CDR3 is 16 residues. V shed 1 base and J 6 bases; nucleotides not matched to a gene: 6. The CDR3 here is CASSLRVAGGPDTQYF. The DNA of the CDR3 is TGTGCCAGCAGCTTAAGGGTAGCGGGAGGGCCTGATACGCAGTATTTT.

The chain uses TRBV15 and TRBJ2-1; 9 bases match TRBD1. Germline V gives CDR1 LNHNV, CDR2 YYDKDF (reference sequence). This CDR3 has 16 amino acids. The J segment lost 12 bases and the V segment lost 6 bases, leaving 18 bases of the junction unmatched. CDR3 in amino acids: CATSPHTGTGIGMQFF. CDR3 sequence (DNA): TGTGCCACCAGTCCTCATACCGGGACAGGGATTGGAATGCAGTTCTTC.

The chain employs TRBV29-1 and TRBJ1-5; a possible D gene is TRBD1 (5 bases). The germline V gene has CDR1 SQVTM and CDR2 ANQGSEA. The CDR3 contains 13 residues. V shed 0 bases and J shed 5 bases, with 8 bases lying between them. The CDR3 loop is CSVEDRGYQPQHF. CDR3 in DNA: TGCAGCGTTGAAGATAGGGGATATCAGCCCCAGCATTTT. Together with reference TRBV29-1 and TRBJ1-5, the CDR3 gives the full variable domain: SAVISQKPSRDICQRGTSLTIQCQVDSQVTMMFWYRQQPGQSLTLIATANQGSEATYESGFVIDKFPISRPNLTFSTLTVSNMSPEDSSIYLCSVEDRGYQPQHFGDGTRLSIL.

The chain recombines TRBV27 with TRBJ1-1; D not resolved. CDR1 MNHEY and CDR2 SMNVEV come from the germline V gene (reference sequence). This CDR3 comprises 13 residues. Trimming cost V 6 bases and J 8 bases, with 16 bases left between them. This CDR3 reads CASSQLGRREAFF. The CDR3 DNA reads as TGTGCCAGCAGCCAGTTGGGGAGAAGAGAAGCTTTCTTT.

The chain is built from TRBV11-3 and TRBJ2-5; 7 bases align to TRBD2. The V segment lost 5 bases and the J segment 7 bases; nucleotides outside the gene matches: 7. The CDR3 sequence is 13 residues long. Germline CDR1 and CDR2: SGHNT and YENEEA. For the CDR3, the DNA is TGTGCCAGCAGCCCGAAGGCTAGCGGGACCCAGTACTTC. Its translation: CASSPKASGTQYF.

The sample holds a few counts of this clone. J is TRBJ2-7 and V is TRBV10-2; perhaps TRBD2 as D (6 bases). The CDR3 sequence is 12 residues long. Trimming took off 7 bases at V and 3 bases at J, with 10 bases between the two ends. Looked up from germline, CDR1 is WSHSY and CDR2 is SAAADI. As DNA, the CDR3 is TGCGCCAGCATGGGACTGTACTACGAGCAGTACTTC. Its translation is CASMGLYYEQYF.

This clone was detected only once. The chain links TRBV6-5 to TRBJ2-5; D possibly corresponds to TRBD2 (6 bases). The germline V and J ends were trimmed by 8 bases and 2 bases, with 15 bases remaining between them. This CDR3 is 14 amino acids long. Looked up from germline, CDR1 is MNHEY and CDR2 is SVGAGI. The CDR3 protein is CASAYFSGQETQYF. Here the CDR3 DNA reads TGTGCCAGCGCTTACTTCAGCGGGCAAGAGACCCAGTACTTC.

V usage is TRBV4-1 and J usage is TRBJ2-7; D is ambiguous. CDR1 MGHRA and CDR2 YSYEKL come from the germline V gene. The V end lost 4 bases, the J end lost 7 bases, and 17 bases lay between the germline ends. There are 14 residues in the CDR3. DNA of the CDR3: TGCGCCAGCAGCCCTCCCAGGTTCTCGGAAGAGCAGTACTTC. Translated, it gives CASSPPRFSEEQYF.

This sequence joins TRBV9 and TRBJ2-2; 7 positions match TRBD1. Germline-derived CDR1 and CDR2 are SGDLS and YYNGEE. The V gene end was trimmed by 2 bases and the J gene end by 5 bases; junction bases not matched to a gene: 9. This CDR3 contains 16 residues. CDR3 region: CASSVSGGSRTGELFF. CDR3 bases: TGTGCCAGCAGCGTCTCAGGGGGATCGAGAACCGGGGAGCTGTTTTTT. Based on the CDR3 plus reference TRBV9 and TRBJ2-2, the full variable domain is DSGVTQTPKHLITATGQRVTLRCSPRSGDLSVYWYQQSLDQGLQFLIQYYNGEERAKGNILERFSAQQFPDLHSELNLSSLELGDSALYFCASSVSGGSRTGELFFGEGSRLTVL.

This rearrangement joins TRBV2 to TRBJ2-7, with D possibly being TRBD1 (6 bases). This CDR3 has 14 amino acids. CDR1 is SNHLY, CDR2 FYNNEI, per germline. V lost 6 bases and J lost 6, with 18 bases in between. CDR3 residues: CASSASTGSGEQYF. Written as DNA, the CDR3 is TGTGCCAGCAGCGCCTCGACAGGCTCGGGCGAGCAGTACTTC.

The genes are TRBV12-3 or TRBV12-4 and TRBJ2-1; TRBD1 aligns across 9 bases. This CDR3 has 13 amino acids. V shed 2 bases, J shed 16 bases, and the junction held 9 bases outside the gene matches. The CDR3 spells CASSLRDRASLFF. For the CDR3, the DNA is TGTGCCAGCAGTTTAAGGGACAGGGCCTCCCTTTTCTTC.

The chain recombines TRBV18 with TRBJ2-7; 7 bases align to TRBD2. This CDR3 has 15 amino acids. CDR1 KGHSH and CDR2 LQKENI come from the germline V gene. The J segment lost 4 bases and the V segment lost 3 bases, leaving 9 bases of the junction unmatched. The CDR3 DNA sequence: TGTGCCAGCTCACCTGGACTAGACAGACCTTACGAGCAGTACTTC. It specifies CASSPGLDRPYEQYF. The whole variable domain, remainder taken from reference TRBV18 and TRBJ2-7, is NAGVMQNPRHLVRRRGQEARLRCSPMKGHSHVYWYRQLPEEGLKFMVYLQKENIIDESGMPKERFSAEFPKEGPSILRIQQVVRGDSAAYFCASSPGLDRPYEQYFGPGTRLTVT.

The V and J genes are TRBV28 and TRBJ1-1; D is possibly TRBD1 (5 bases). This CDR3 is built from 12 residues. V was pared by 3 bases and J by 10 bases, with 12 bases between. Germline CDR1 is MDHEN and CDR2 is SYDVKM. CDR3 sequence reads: CASSLPGRGAFF. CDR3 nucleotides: TGTGCCAGCAGTTTGCCAGGGCGAGGAGCTTTCTTT.

The CDR3 coding sequence is TGTGCCAGCTCACCTCTGACAACGAACACCGGGGAGCTGTTTTTT. Protein: CASSPLTTNTGELFF. The chain employs TRBV18 and TRBJ2-2; D is unclear. V was trimmed by 3 bases and J by 0 bases, leaving 8 bases between them. The CDR3 runs 15 residues. Germline CDR1 KGHSH, CDR2 LQKENI. Combining the CDR3 with reference TRBV18 and TRBJ2-2 gives the whole variable domain NAGVMQNPRHLVRRRGQEARLRCSPMKGHSHVYWYRQLPEEGLKFMVYLQKENIIDESGMPKERFSAEFPKEGPSILRIQQVVRGDSAAYFCASSPLTTNTGELFFGEGSRLTVL.